This T cell receptor beta chain was captured in a study of cytomegalovirus exposure and HLA in healthy donors. Study in general: Assignment to the Caucasian-associated ancestry cluster applied to around 76% of the approximately 390 genotyped donors.

With 60 Vbeta and 13 Jbeta primers, the PCR was carried out. Generated by immunoSEQ multiplex PCR, the TCRdb table keeps only in-frame clones and is missing some. There are 150,000 to 200,000 clones in the sample; around 83% occur only once, and roughly 2.2% lies in the top ten. With 7 bases clipped from V and 2 bases from J, the junction kept 6 bases outside the gene matches. CDR3 length equals 14 residues. CDR1 and CDR2 from the germline V gene are SNHLY and FYNNEI. Study results and limitations: More clonal expansion characterized HLA-associated TCR beta chains than equally common others in a later analysis. Cytomegalovirus association was assigned to about 150 TCR beta chains.

As concerns this clone: Its target is not known.

The receptor comes from a young man in good health and CMV-seropositive. The rearrangement uses TRBV2 and TRBJ2-7; 9 positions agree with TRBD2. The material sequenced was PBMCs. The CDR3 coding sequence is TGTGCCAGCACTAGACTAGCGGCAACCTACGAGCAGTACTTC. It specifies CASTRLAATYEQYF.